The 9 T cell receptor beta chains reported below all come from one sample, sequenced in a study of identical twins. TCRdb used MiXCR to reprocess the 5' RACE reads, holding one entry per CDR3 protein. The data contain about 240,000 distinct CDR3 sequences, under 12% of them singletons. Sequencing input: memory T cells sorted from blood. The source of these receptors is a man in his forties or fifties in good health.

This clonotype was detected many times. The chain couples TRBV29-1 to TRBJ2-4; 8 nucleotides match TRBD2. The CDR3 sequence is 14 residues long. Germline V lookup: CDR1 SQVTM, CDR2 ANQGSEA. J was trimmed by 6 bases and V by 4 bases; bases with no gene match: 8. CDR3 protein: CSVVFAGGLNIQYF. The CDR3 region has the DNA TGCAGCGTTGTTTTCGCGGGAGGATTAAACATTCAGTACTTC.

This clonotype occurred many times. The chain is built from TRBV28 and TRBJ1-4; no definite D call. V was pared by 7 bases and J by 1 base, with 13 bases between. There are 15 residues in the CDR3. CDR1 and CDR2 (germline): MDHEN, SYDVKM. The CDR3 DNA reads as TGTGCCAGCACCCTAGTCTCGGGAACTAATGAAAAACTGTTTTTT. It specifies CASTLVSGTNEKLFF.

This clonotype came up many times. This chain uses TRBV10-3 with TRBJ1-1; the D is unclear. CDR1 is ENHRY and CDR2 is SYGVKD in the germline V gene. The CDR3 covers 14 residues. Trimming removed 10 bases at V and 8 bases at J, with 23 bases between. CDR3 sequence: CASTPLSLGGEAFF. In DNA, the CDR3 is TGTGCCAGCACCCCGCTCAGCCTGGGCGGGGAAGCTTTCTTT.

This clonotype was detected ten times or more. The V and J genes are TRBV7-9 and TRBJ1-3; 7 positions agree with TRBD1. Germline V gene data show CDR1 as SEHNR and CDR2 as FQNEAQ (reference sequence). The CDR3 is 15 amino acids. Trimming took 3 bases from V and 0 from J; bases not matched to a gene: 2. CDR3 DNA: TGTGCCAGCAGCTTGCGACAGGGCTCTGGAAACACCATATATTTT. Translated, it gives CASSLRQGSGNTIYF.

The sample holds a few counts of this clonotype. The chain combines TRBV24-1 with TRBJ1-1, with 10 bases fitting TRBD1. The V and J ends lost 9 bases and 0 bases, in that order; junction bases with no gene match: 12. This CDR3 has 17 residues. Germline assignment: CDR1 KGHDR and CDR2 SFDVKD. CDR3 amino acids: CATSRGGTGVMNTEAFF. The CDR3 coding sequence is TGTGCCACCTCCCGGGGGGGGACAGGGGTCATGAACACTGAAGCTTTCTTT.

Comments on this clonotype: This clone may be a read error of a much larger clone one base away. The chain carries TRBV7-9 and TRBJ2-7; 7 nucleotides agree with TRBD1. The junction had 2 bases not matched to a gene; V was cut back by 3 bases and J by 3 bases. This CDR3 region has 13 residues. The germline V gene has CDR1 SEHNR and CDR2 FQNEAQ (reference sequence). In DNA form, the CDR3 reads TGTGCCAGCAGCTTTGCAGGGGGCTACGAGCAGTACTTC. Amino acid sequence: CASSFAGGYEQYF.

This clonotype was detected many times. The V call is TRBV10-3, the J call TRBJ1-4, with 8 bases identical to TRBD1. This CDR3 spans 15 amino acids. Germline CDR1 ENHRY, CDR2 SYGVKD. The V segment lost 4 bases and the J segment 8 bases; nucleotides outside the gene matches: 9. In DNA, the CDR3 is TGTGCCATCAGTGTCACAGGGGGGAGCGAAGAAAAACTGTTTTTT. Amino acids: CAISVTGGSEEKLFF.

This clonotype showed up many times. This rearrangement joins TRBV20-1 to TRBJ2-4; 12 bases align to TRBD2. The CDR3 consists of 18 residues. The V and J ends lost 3 bases and 0 bases, in that order; junction bases with no gene match: 9. Germline CDR1 and CDR2: DFQATT and SNEGSKA (reference sequence). CDR3 loop: CSARSLAGGRIAKNIQYF. DNA for the CDR3: TGCAGTGCTAGGTCACTAGCGGGGGGCCGAATAGCCAAAAACATTCAGTACTTC.

There are a few counts of this clonotype. This sequence joins TRBV4-2 and TRBJ1-3; D unresolved. The V gene's germline CDR1 is LGHNA and CDR2 YNFKEQ. V was cut by 0 bases and J by 0 bases, with 6 bases left in between. The CDR3 is 15 amino acids. Written as DNA, the CDR3 is TGTGCCAGCAGCCAAGAAGATAACTCTGGAAACACCATATATTTT. Its translation is CASSQEDNSGNTIYF.